The 24 T cell receptor beta chains in this list originate from one sample, sequenced in a study of blood T cell repertoires in COVID-19. Method: immunoSEQ multiplex PCR; TCRdb's copy keeps in-frame clones and lacks some. The sample has 100,000 to 120,000 clones; more than 80% are singletons. The sample consisted of peripheral blood. The receptors originated from a woman aged 40 to 49 with acute or convalescent COVID-19.

V gene TRBV11-3 combines with J gene TRBJ2-1; D remains ambiguous. CDR1 SGHNT and CDR2 YENEEA come from the germline V gene. This CDR3 has 12 amino acids. Trimming left V 9 bases short and J 1 base short, with 7 bases between. As DNA, the CDR3 is TGTGCCAGTTCTCGGTCCTACAATGAGCAGTTCTTC. Translation gives CASSRSYNEQFF.

V gene TRBV11-2 combines with J gene TRBJ2-1; the match to TRBD1 covers 8 bases. The germline V gene has CDR1 SGHAT and CDR2 FQNNGV. J gave up 4 bases and V 5 bases, and 10 bases lay outside the gene matches. This CDR3 is 16 amino acids long. CDR3 amino acids: CASSQGPGQGYNEQFF. CDR3 sequence (DNA): TGTGCCAGCAGCCAGGGCCCAGGACAGGGTTACAATGAGCAGTTCTTC.

This rearrangement joins TRBV2 to TRBJ1-2; a weak D match, TRBD1 (5 bases). Trimming pared 7 bases from V and 7 bases from J, leaving 10 bases between. This CDR3 has 11 amino acids. Germline CDR1 reads SNHLY; CDR2 reads FYNNEI. CDR3 in DNA: TGTGCCAGCACCCCAGGGATTGGCTACACCTTC. Protein: CASTPGIGYTF.

CDR3 in amino acids: CASSRRSERNTEAFF. The CDR3 DNA sequence: TGTGCCAGCAGCCGCCGAAGCGAGAGGAACACTGAAGCTTTCTTT. J is TRBJ1-1 and V is TRBV5-6; D remains ambiguous. CDR3 length: 15 residues. The germline CDR1 and CDR2 sequences are SGHDT and YYEEEE. Between the trimmed V and J ends, which lost 4 bases and 1 base, there was a span of 14 bases.

This chain uses TRBV5-4 with TRBJ2-7, with 8 bases lining up with TRBD2. V lost 5 bases to trimming and J lost 2 bases; unmatched junction nucleotides: 6. Looked up from germline, CDR1 is SGHNT and CDR2 is YYREEE (reference sequence). The CDR3 covers 14 residues. In DNA, the CDR3 is TGTGCCAGCAGAGCAGCGGGGGAAGCCTACGAGCAGTACTTC. Amino acid sequence: CASRAAGEAYEQYF.

The rearrangement links TRBV6-6 to TRBJ2-1, with TRBD1 identical over 10 bases. The V gene end was trimmed by 7 bases and the J gene end by 7 bases; junction bases not matched to a gene: 10. The germline gives CDR1 MNHNY, CDR2 SVGAGI (reference sequence). The CDR3 contains 15 residues. CDR3 region: CASKPGQGSENEQFF. The CDR3 DNA sequence: TGTGCCAGCAAACCGGGACAGGGGTCCGAGAATGAGCAGTTCTTC.

The chain carries TRBV2 and TRBJ2-2, with D uncertain. Germline CDR1 and CDR2: SNHLY and FYNNEI. Trimming pared 2 bases from V and 2 bases from J, leaving 9 bases between. This CDR3 region has 15 residues. CDR3 nucleotides: TGTGCCAGCAGTGAATCAGGTGTTAACACCGGGGAGCTGTTTTTT. Translated, it gives CASSESGVNTGELFF.

The rearrangement uses TRBV3-1 (or the pseudogene TRBV3-2) and TRBJ2-7; TRBD2 matches at 13 bases. In germline, CDR1 is LGHDT, CDR2 YNNKEL (reference sequence). The CDR3 contains 15 residues. V lost 4 bases and J lost 3; bases outside the gene matches: 3. As DNA, the CDR3 is TGTGCCAGCAGCCCGACTAGCGGGGGGCTCTACGAGCAGTACTTC. Translation gives CASSPTSGGLYEQYF.

The chain carries TRBV3-1 (or the pseudogene TRBV3-2) and TRBJ1-2; 8 bases are a match to TRBD1. The germline V gene has CDR1 LGHDT and CDR2 YNNKEL (reference sequence). With V trimmed by 0 bases and J by 5 bases, 5 bases remained unmatched. The CDR3 length is 15 residues. Here the CDR3 DNA reads TGTGCCAGCAGCCAAGATTCGGGGGACAGGTATGGCTACACCTTC. It specifies CASSQDSGDRYGYTF.

This clone has more than one count but fewer than ten. The chain employs TRBV7-3 and TRBJ2-1; D is uncertain. CDR3 length: 13 residues. The germline V and J ends were trimmed by 2 bases and 10 bases, with 12 bases remaining between them. Germline V gene data show CDR1 as SGHTA and CDR2 as FQGTGA. The CDR3 spells CASSLHILSEQFF. CDR3 DNA: TGTGCCAGCAGCTTACACATTCTTAGCGAGCAGTTCTTC.

The genes are TRBV7-9 and TRBJ1-1; D gene unclear. Germline CDR1 and CDR2: SEHNR and FQNEAQ (reference sequence). Trimming removed 1 base at V and 7 bases at J, with 16 bases between. The CDR3 contains 15 residues. The CDR3 here is CASSLGLRDWGEAFF. In DNA, the CDR3 is TGTGCCAGCAGCTTAGGGTTGCGGGATTGGGGTGAAGCTTTCTTT.

The chain employs TRBV5-1 and TRBJ1-1, with D possibly being TRBD1 (5 bases). Deletions cut 6 bases from V and 1 base from J, with 13 bases between. Germline V lookup: CDR1 SGHRS, CDR2 YFSETQ. The CDR3 is 14 residues long. CDR3 nucleotides: TGCGCCAGCATAAGGGGATTGGGGAACACTGAAGCTTTCTTT. This translates into CASIRGLGNTEAFF. The whole variable domain, remainder taken from reference TRBV5-1 and TRBJ1-1, is KAGVTQTPRYLIKTRGQQVTLSCSPISGHRSVSWYQQTPGQGLQFLFEYFSETQRNKGNFPGRFSGRQFSNSRSEMNVSTLELGDSALYLCASIRGLGNTEAFFGQGTRLTVV.

The chain couples TRBV19 to TRBJ1-2, with 10 bases matching TRBD1. The CDR3 consists of 15 residues. Losses at the gene ends were 6 bases for V and 4 bases for J; bases not matched to a gene: 8. CDR1 and CDR2 (germline): LNHDA, SQIVND (reference sequence). The DNA of the CDR3 is TGTGCCAGTAGCCCGAGGACAGGGGGTATCTATGGCTACACCTTC. As protein: CASSPRTGGIYGYTF. The whole variable domain, filled in from reference TRBV19 and TRBJ1-2, reads DGGITQSPKYLFRKEGQNVTLSCEQNLNHDAMYWYRQDPGQGLRLIYYSQIVNDFQKGDIAEGYSVSREKKESFPLTVTSAQKNPTAFYLCASSPRTGGIYGYTFGSGTRLTVV.

This chain connects TRBV2 to TRBJ1-1; D unclear. This CDR3 contains 15 residues. Trimming cost V 6 bases and J 6 bases, with 20 bases left between them. In germline, CDR1 is SNHLY, CDR2 FYNNEI. This chain's CDR3 is CASRGIWISGSEAFF. The CDR3 DNA reads as TGTGCCAGCAGAGGAATTTGGATTAGCGGATCTGAAGCTTTCTTT.

This clone was recorded once. J is TRBJ2-5 and V is TRBV6-5; D remains unclear. The CDR3 length is 14 residues. V lost 6 bases, J lost 5 bases, and 16 bases lay in between. Per the germline V gene, CDR1 is MNHEY and CDR2 is SVGAGI. This CDR3 reads CASSPPLLRETQYF. The CDR3 DNA is TGTGCCAGCAGCCCGCCCCTCCTTCGGGAGACCCAGTACTTC.

This sequence joins TRBV11-2 and TRBJ2-5; 15 bases agree with TRBD2. The CDR3 length is 17 residues. After removal of 5 bases from V and 5 bases from J, the junction contained 9 bases not matched to a gene. Germline V lookup: CDR1 SGHAT, CDR2 FQNNGV. The DNA of the CDR3 is TGTGCCAGCAGCCCCCTGGGACTAGCGGGGGGCGGGGAGACCCAGTACTTC. Translated: CASSPLGLAGGGETQYF.

The V call is TRBV19, the J call TRBJ2-7, with a tentative D call TRBD1 (6 bases). This CDR3 contains 13 residues. Germline values: CDR1 LNHDA, CDR2 SQIVND (reference sequence). Between the trimmed V and J ends, which lost 5 bases and 4 bases, there was a span of 12 bases. The CDR3 protein is CASSFGQKYEQYF. The CDR3 nucleotides read TGTGCCAGTAGTTTCGGACAGAAATACGAGCAGTACTTC. Filled out from reference TRBV19 and TRBJ2-7, the complete variable domain reads DGGITQSPKYLFRKEGQNVTLSCEQNLNHDAMYWYRQDPGQGLRLIYYSQIVNDFQKGDIAEGYSVSREKKESFPLTVTSAQKNPTAFYLCASSFGQKYEQYFGPGTRLTVT.

The rearrangement links TRBV6-1 to TRBJ2-4, with D unresolved. In germline, CDR1 is MNHNS, CDR2 SASEGT. The CDR3 loop spans 16 amino acids. Trimming took off 1 base at V and 0 bases at J, with 10 bases between the two ends. The CDR3 loop reads CASSEGFGLAKNIQYF. The CDR3 DNA reads as TGTGCCAGCAGTGAAGGATTCGGGTTAGCCAAAAACATTCAGTACTTC.

The chain uses TRBV19 and TRBJ1-6, with a tentative D call TRBD1 (5 bases). The CDR3 totals 14 residues. CDR1 is LNHDA, CDR2 SQIVND, per germline (reference sequence). Trimming took off 7 bases at V and 7 bases at J, with 14 bases between the two ends. CDR3 residues: CASTDARQNSPLHF. DNA of the CDR3: TGTGCCAGTACGGACGCGAGACAGAATTCACCCCTCCACTTT.

Regarding this clone: The same CDR3 can be traced to other DNA sequences in this sample. This sequence joins TRBV2 and TRBJ2-7; D gene ambiguous. The CDR3 sequence is 12 residues long. Trimming removed 7 bases at V and 1 base at J, with 8 bases between. Germline V gives CDR1 SNHLY, CDR2 FYNNEI. In DNA form, the CDR3 reads TGTGCCAGCACCCAGTTGTCCTACGAGCAGTACTTC. Translated: CASTQLSYEQYF. The full variable domain, with the rest looked up from reference TRBV2 and TRBJ2-7, is EPEVTQTPSHQVTQMGQEVILRCVPISNHLYFYWYRQILGQKVEFLVSFYNNEISEKSEIFDDQFSVERPDGSNFTLKIRSTKLEDSAMYFCASTQLSYEQYFGPGTRLTVT.

This clone has a single count. This rearrangement joins TRBV2 to TRBJ1-2; D gene uncertain. The CDR3 length is 15 residues. Looked up from germline, CDR1 is SNHLY and CDR2 is FYNNEI. Trimming pared 7 bases from V and 2 bases from J, leaving 17 bases between. The CDR3 DNA reads as TGTGCCAGCACCCTCGAGGGTATTTTAAACTATGGCTACACCTTC. This encodes CASTLEGILNYGYTF.

This sequence joins TRBV7-7 and TRBJ1-3; weak D call: TRBD1 (5 bases). Trimming removed 5 bases from V and 1 base from J, with 9 bases in between. The germline V gene has CDR1 SSHAT and CDR2 FNYEAQ (reference sequence). The length of the CDR3 is 14 residues. The CDR3 coding sequence is TGTGCCAGCAGCCCGGACACTTCTGGAAACACCATATATTTT. Its protein product is CASSPDTSGNTIYF.

The chain employs TRBV30 and TRBJ2-2; TRBD2 agrees at 16 bases. The germline CDR1 and CDR2 sequences are GTSNPN and SVGIG (reference sequence). Unmatched junction bases numbered 8, after V lost 4 bases and J lost 9 bases. The CDR3 loop spans 16 amino acids. CDR3: CAWTGTSGGGRRELFF. The CDR3, as DNA: TGTGCCTGGACCGGGACTAGCGGGGGGGGCCGCCGGGAGCTGTTTTTT.

This clone was recorded a few times. An end of the junction differs from the germline gene, which may be a read error. This chain links TRBV2 with TRBJ2-7; TRBD1 agrees at 7 bases. Germline assignment: CDR1 SNHLY and CDR2 FYNNEI. The CDR3 totals 15 residues. The CDR3, as DNA: TGTGCCAGCAGTGAAAGGCCAGGGGGTAACTCCAGGGAGCACTTC. Protein product: CASSERPGGNSREHF.